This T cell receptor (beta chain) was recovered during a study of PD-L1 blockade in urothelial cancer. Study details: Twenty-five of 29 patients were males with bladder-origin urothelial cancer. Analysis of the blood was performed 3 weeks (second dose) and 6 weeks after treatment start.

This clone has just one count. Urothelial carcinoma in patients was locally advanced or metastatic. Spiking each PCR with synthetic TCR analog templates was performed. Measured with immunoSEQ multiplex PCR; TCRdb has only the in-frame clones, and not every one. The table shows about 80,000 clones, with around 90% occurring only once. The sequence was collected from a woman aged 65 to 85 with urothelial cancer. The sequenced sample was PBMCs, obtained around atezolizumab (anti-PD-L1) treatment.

CDR3 coding DNA: TGTGCCAGCAGCTTAGCTCAGGGGTATGGCTACACCTTC. Translating gives CASSLAQGYGYTF. The chain uses TRBV7-9 and TRBJ1-2; tentatively, D is TRBD1 (6 bases). The CDR3 contains 13 residues. The germline V and J ends were trimmed by 0 bases and 5 bases, with 7 bases remaining between them. Looked up from germline, CDR1 is SEHNR and CDR2 is FQNEAQ (reference sequence). The whole variable domain, remainder taken from reference TRBV7-9 and TRBJ1-2, is DTGVSQNPRHKITKRGQNVTFRCDPISEHNRLYWYRQTLGQGPEFLTYFQNEAQLEKSRLLSDRFSAERPKGSFSTLEIQRTEQGDSAMYLCASSLAQGYGYTFGSGTRLTVV.